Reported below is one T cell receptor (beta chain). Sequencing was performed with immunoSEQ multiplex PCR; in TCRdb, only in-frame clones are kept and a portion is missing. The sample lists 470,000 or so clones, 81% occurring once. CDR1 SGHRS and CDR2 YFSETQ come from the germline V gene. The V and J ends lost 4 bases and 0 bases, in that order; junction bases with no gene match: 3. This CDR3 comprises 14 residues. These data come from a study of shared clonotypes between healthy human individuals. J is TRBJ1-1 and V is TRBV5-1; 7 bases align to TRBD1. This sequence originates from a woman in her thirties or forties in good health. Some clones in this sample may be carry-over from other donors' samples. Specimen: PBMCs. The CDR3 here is CASSPTGLNTEAFF. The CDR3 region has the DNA TGCGCCAGCAGCCCGACAGGGCTGAACACTGAAGCTTTCTTT.